These 18 T cell receptor beta chains share one sample of origin, sequenced in a study of cytomegalovirus exposure and HLA in healthy donors (dated by TCRdb to the late 2010s). The library was generated by the immunoSEQ multiplex PCR assay. TCRdb limited this immuneACCESS table to in-frame rearrangements with V and J called. A share of clones is missing; checked studies link under half to unresolved V genes, and the rest is unexplained. Counted in this sample were about 150,000 clones; around nine tenths of them appeared once. The ten largest clones add up to around 24% of the sample. Specimen: PBMCs. These receptors came from a young man in good health and CMV-seropositive.

The chain recombines TRBV30 with TRBJ2-7; D may be TRBD2 (6 bases). The CDR3 has 14 residues. The V gene lost 1 base and the J gene lost 0 bases, with 10 bases spanning the gap. Germline V lookup: CDR1 GTSNPN, CDR2 SVGIG (reference sequence). The CDR3 reads CAWSGGGISYEQYF. The CDR3 DNA follows: TGTGCCTGGAGTGGTGGGGGGATCTCCTACGAGCAGTACTTC.

This clone has more than one count but fewer than ten. This chain links TRBV14 with TRBJ1-1; possibly TRBD1 for D (6 bases). The germline V and J ends were trimmed by 5 bases and 0 bases, with 10 bases remaining between them. This CDR3 comprises 14 residues. Germline V gene data show CDR1 as SGHDN and CDR2 as FVKESK. The CDR3 nucleotides read TGTGCCAGCAGCAGTGACAGGATGAACACTGAAGCTTTCTTT. This sequence encodes CASSSDRMNTEAFF.

The genes are TRBV5-5 and TRBJ2-1, with 10 bases identical to TRBD1. The CDR3 spans 15 residues. Germline trimming cut 0 bases from V and 9 bases from J; bases unmatched to any gene: 6. Germline values: CDR1 SGHKS, CDR2 YYEKEE (reference sequence). The CDR3 bases are TGTGCCAGCAGCTTGGTCGGACAGGGGGTAGCTGAGCAGTTCTTC. As protein: CASSLVGQGVAEQFF.

The chain combines TRBV4-1 with TRBJ2-2, with D possibly TRBD1 on 5 matching bases. The V end lost 4 bases, the J end lost 1 base, and 13 bases lay between the germline ends. The CDR3 covers 16 residues. Per germline, CDR1 MGHRA and CDR2 YSYEKL. CDR3 DNA: TGCGCCAGCAGCCCGGTGGGGCAAAGGAACACCGGGGAGCTGTTTTTT. Its protein is CASSPVGQRNTGELFF.

The chain employs TRBV6-4 and TRBJ2-7; TRBD2 aligns across 12 bases. The CDR3 spans 15 residues. Germline CDR1 and CDR2: MRHNA and SNTAGT. The trim removed 5 bases at V and 3 bases at J, leaving 5 bases unmatched. Here the CDR3 reads CASSLLAGGIYEQYF. The CDR3 DNA sequence: TGTGCCAGCAGTCTACTAGCGGGGGGAATCTACGAGCAGTACTTC.

This chain links TRBV7-2 with TRBJ1-2; a weak D match, TRBD1 (5 bases). V gave up 3 bases and J gave up 11 bases, with 16 bases separating them. There are 13 residues in the CDR3. Germline-derived CDR1 and CDR2 are SGHTA and FQGNSA. The chain's CDR3 is CASSFTQGTVYTF. The CDR3 nucleotides are TGTGCCAGCAGCTTTACCCAGGGAACGGTGTACACCTTC.

The chain joins TRBV13 to TRBJ1-2, with a tentative D call TRBD1 (6 bases). Trimming cost V 4 bases and J 2 bases, with 8 bases left between them. There are 13 residues in the CDR3. Germline loops: CDR1 PRHDT, CDR2 FYEKMQ (reference sequence). The CDR3 DNA reads as TGTGCCAGCAGCTCCACAGGGAACTATGGCTACACCTTC. It codes for CASSSTGNYGYTF.

The chain has TRBV6-5 and TRBJ1-1; D not resolved. The ends were cut back, 5 bases at V and 1 base at J, with 14 bases in the middle. CDR3 length: 15 amino acids. Germline assignment: CDR1 MNHEY and CDR2 SVGAGI. The CDR3 region is CASSHPTVPNTEAFF. The CDR3, as DNA: TGTGCCAGCAGTCACCCTACGGTCCCGAACACTGAAGCTTTCTTT.

The chain couples TRBV25-1 to TRBJ2-5; 10 bases are shared with TRBD1. V was clipped by 3 bases and J by 9 bases; unmatched bases: 10. Germline assignment: CDR1 MGHDK and CDR2 SYGVNS. This CDR3 is 15 amino acids long. CDR3 amino acids: CASSDWGQGIRAQYF. The CDR3 nucleotides are TGTGCCAGCAGTGATTGGGGACAGGGGATCAGGGCCCAGTACTTC.

This chain joins TRBV19 and TRBJ2-7, with D tentatively TRBD1 (5 bases). CDR1 and CDR2 (germline): LNHDA, SQIVND (reference sequence). This CDR3 is 15 amino acids long. Trimming took 6 bases from V and 2 from J, leaving 17 bases between them. The CDR3 here is CASSIESGQTYEQYF. CDR3 DNA sequence: TGTGCCAGTAGCATCGAGTCCGGACAAACCTACGAGCAGTACTTC.

The rearrangement links TRBV30 to TRBJ2-2, with D tentatively TRBD2 (6 bases). V was cut by 4 bases and J by 6 bases, with 9 bases left in between. The CDR3 loop spans 12 amino acids. CDR1 is GTSNPN and CDR2 is SVGIG in the germline V gene (reference sequence). CDR3 DNA sequence: TGTGCCTGGAACGGAGGGGCCGGGGAGCTGTTTTTT. Translating gives CAWNGGAGELFF. Full variable domain (rest looked up from reference TRBV30 and TRBJ2-2): SQTIHQWPATLVQPVGSPLSLECTVEGTSNPNLYWYRQAAGRGLQLLFYSVGIGQISSEVPQNLSASRPQDRQFILSSKKLLLSDSGFYLCAWNGGAGELFFGEGSRLTVL.

The V gene is TRBV6-6, the J gene TRBJ2-7; 7 nucleotides agree with TRBD1. Per the germline V gene, CDR1 is MNHNY and CDR2 is SVGAGI (reference sequence). The CDR3 consists of 15 residues. The trim removed 4 bases at V and 0 bases at J, leaving 6 bases unmatched. CDR3 sequence: CASSWGTALSYEQYF. The DNA for the CDR3 is TGTGCCAGCAGTTGGGGGACAGCCCTCTCCTACGAGCAGTACTTC.

This chain joins TRBV6-1 and TRBJ1-2; TRBD1 agrees at 7 bases. The CDR3 covers 14 residues. V gave up 7 bases and J gave up 0 bases; unmatched junction bases: 5. The germline gives CDR1 MNHNS, CDR2 SASEGT. CDR3 amino acids: CASTLTGSNYGYTF. In DNA, the CDR3 is TGTGCCAGCACCTTGACAGGGTCTAACTATGGCTACACCTTC.

This chain uses TRBV7-9 with TRBJ2-7; D is ambiguous. This CDR3 region has 14 residues. Germline CDR1 SEHNR, CDR2 FQNEAQ (reference sequence). Trimming took 2 bases from V and 3 from J, leaving 11 bases between them. The CDR3 protein is CASSLSQTYYEQYF. DNA for the CDR3: TGTGCCAGCAGCTTATCCCAAACCTACTACGAGCAGTACTTC.

Details on this clone: The sample holds other DNA sequences that translate to the same CDR3. The chain is built from TRBV7-6 and TRBJ2-5; 11 bases map to TRBD2. There are 16 residues in the CDR3. CDR1 and CDR2 (germline): SGHVS, FNYEAQ. The V gene end was trimmed by 0 bases and the J gene end by 5 bases; junction bases not matched to a gene: 5. CDR3 nucleotide sequence: TGTGCCAGCAGCTTAGCTAGCGGGAGGGCCGGGGAGACCCAGTACTTC. Translating gives CASSLASGRAGETQYF. The full variable domain, completed using reference TRBV7-6 and TRBJ2-5, is GAGVSQSPRYKVTKRGQDVALRCDPISGHVSLYWYRQALGQGPEFLTYFNYEAQQDKSGLPNDRFSAERPEGSISTLTIQRTEQRDSAMYRCASSLASGRAGETQYFGPGTRLLVL.

The V call is TRBV7-3, the J call TRBJ2-1, with 8 bases aligning to TRBD2. Germline trimming cut 6 bases from V and 9 bases from J; bases unmatched to any gene: 7. The CDR3 is made up of 13 amino acids. Per germline, CDR1 SGHTA and CDR2 FQGTGA. CDR3 bases: TGTGCCAGCAGTCCGGGACTAGGTGTTGAGCAGTTCTTC. Residues: CASSPGLGVEQFF.

This CDR3 is CASSPGTAGAGYTF. The CDR3 coding sequence is TGTGCCAGTAGTCCGGGGACAGCGGGGGCTGGCTACACCTTC. The chain is built from TRBV19 and TRBJ1-2; 7 nucleotides align to TRBD1. Germline V gene data show CDR1 as LNHDA and CDR2 as SQIVND (reference sequence). This CDR3 comprises 14 residues. Trimming at V came to 5 bases and at J to 7 bases, leaving 10 bases not matched to a gene.

The V call is TRBV9, the J call TRBJ2-5, with a weak D call TRBD2 (6 bases). Trimming pared 0 bases from V and 4 bases from J, leaving 13 bases between. This CDR3 contains 15 residues. Germline V CDR1 and CDR2: SGDLS, YYNGEE. The CDR3 spells CASSVVSGVGETQYF. CDR3 nucleotides: TGTGCCAGCAGCGTAGTATCGGGAGTAGGAGAGACCCAGTACTTC. The full variable domain, completed using reference TRBV9 and TRBJ2-5, is DSGVTQTPKHLITATGQRVTLRCSPRSGDLSVYWYQQSLDQGLQFLIQYYNGEERAKGNILERFSAQQFPDLHSELNLSSLELGDSALYFCASSVVSGVGETQYFGPGTRLLVL.